The present TCR beta chain was sequenced within a study of blood T cells in healthy people across ages. Per-sample yields of isolated PBMCs were at least 6 million. For the second PCR, which ran for about 7 to 11 cycles, a sample-barcoded 5' primer and a J-beta primer mix were used. One entry per CDR3 protein results from TCRdb running MiXCR on the 5' RACE reads. This sample has about 1.4 million distinct CDR3 sequences, with approximately 60% found just once. Trimming cost V 0 bases and J 8 bases, with 16 bases left between them. Germline CDR1 LNHNV, CDR2 YYDKDF (reference sequence). This CDR3 has 15 residues.

This chain uses TRBV15 with TRBJ1-2; tentatively, D is TRBD1 (5 bases). Input material: blood. The receptor comes from a man aged 18 to 30 in good health. CDR3 sequence reads: CATSREEGEIGGYTF. CDR3 DNA sequence: TGTGCCACCAGCAGAGAGGAAGGGGAAATTGGAGGCTACACCTTC.